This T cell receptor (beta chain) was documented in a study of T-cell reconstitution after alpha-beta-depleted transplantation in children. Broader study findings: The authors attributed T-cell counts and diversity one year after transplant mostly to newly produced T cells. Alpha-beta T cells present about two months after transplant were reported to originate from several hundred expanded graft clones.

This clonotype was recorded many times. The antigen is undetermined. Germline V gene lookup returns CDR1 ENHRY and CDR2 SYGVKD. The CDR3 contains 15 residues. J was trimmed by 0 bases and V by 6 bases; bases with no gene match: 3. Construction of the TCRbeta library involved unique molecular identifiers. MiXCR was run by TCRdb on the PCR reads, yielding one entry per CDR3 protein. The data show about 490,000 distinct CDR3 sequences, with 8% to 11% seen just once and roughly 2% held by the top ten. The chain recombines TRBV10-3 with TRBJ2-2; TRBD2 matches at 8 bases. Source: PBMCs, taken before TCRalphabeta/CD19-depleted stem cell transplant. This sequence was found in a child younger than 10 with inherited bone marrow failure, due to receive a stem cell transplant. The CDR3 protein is CAISVSGANTGELFF. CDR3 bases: TGTGCCATCAGCGTTAGCGGGGCGAACACCGGGGAGCTGTTTTTT.